What follows are 8 T cell receptor beta chains derived from one specimen sequenced in a study of T cells expressing NK-cell markers. TCRdb reprocessed the 5' RACE reads and keeps a single row for each CDR3 protein, giving no DNA. The sample shows 200,000 to 300,000 distinct CDR3 sequences, and approximately 0.42% sits with its ten largest clones. Sequenced input: blood T cells: a sorted CD56 or NKG2C T cell subset, CD4+ or CD8+ T cells, or bulk PBMC T cells (not recorded which). Every receptor here comes from a man between 18 and 35 years old in good health.

This chain joins TRBV10-3 and TRBJ2-3; the TCRdb call, TRBD2, lacks DNA for checking. The germline V gene has CDR1 ENHRY and CDR2 SYGVKD. The CDR3 contains 16 residues. CDR3 loop: CAIKETEGGSTDTQYF.

The rearrangement uses TRBV11-3 and TRBJ2-1; checking the TCRdb D call of TRBD1 is not possible without DNA. The CDR3 runs 12 residues. Germline CDR1 SGHNT, CDR2 YENEEA. The CDR3 loop reads CASSFPDGEQFF.

V usage is TRBV20-1 and J usage is TRBJ2-4; there is no DNA to check the TCRdb D call of TRBD1. CDR1 and CDR2 (germline): DFQATT, SNEGSKA (reference sequence). This CDR3 has 14 amino acids. The CDR3 sequence: CSAKTPAGGTIQYF.

This chain links TRBV6-2 or TRBV6-3 with TRBJ2-7; TCRdb's D call, TRBD1, is unchecked because there is no DNA. The germline V gene encodes CDR1 MNHEY and CDR2 SVGEGT. The CDR3 is 14 amino acids. Here the CDR3 reads CASIRDGGVYEQYF.

This chain joins TRBV7-6 and TRBJ2-1; TCRdb's assignment of TRBD2 cannot be checked, as there is no DNA. The V gene's germline CDR1 is SGHVS and CDR2 FNYEAQ. CDR3 size: 18 residues. CDR3: CASSLGVGLAGGRGEQFF.

The chain uses TRBV12-3 or TRBV12-4 and TRBJ2-1; absent DNA, TCRdb's TRBD1 call cannot be checked. This CDR3 has 15 residues. The CDR3 sequence: CASSWGAGGFIEQFF.

The CDR3 sequence: CASRPGQGFGELFF. The V call is TRBV6-1, the J call TRBJ2-2; TCRdb picks TRBD1, but there is no DNA to check that call. The CDR3 loop spans 14 amino acids. CDR1 and CDR2 (germline): MNHNS, SASEGT.

This chain uses TRBV24-1 with TRBJ2-1; TCRdb names TRBD1, which stays unverified in the absence of DNA. Germline V gives CDR1 KGHDR, CDR2 SFDVKD. The CDR3 runs to 16 residues. The CDR3 reads CATSDPSRTGSNEQFF.